Following are 21 T cell receptor beta chains from one sample sequenced in a study of blood T cell repertoires in COVID-19. Assay used: immunoSEQ multiplex PCR; TCRdb lists only in-frame clones, some missing. The sample lists around 260,000 clones, roughly 80% occurring once. Sequenced sample: peripheral blood. The receptors were sampled from a man between 60 and 70 years old with acute or convalescent COVID-19.

This rearrangement joins TRBV7-9 to TRBJ2-1, with TRBD1 identical over 9 bases. Per germline, CDR1 SEHNR and CDR2 FQNEAQ (reference sequence). The CDR3 extends over 12 amino acids. V trimming: 4 bases; J trimming: 15 bases; junction bases outside the gene matches: 7. CDR3 sequence (DNA): TGTGCCAGCAGCTCGGACAGGGGTCGGGGGTTCTTC. It codes for CASSSDRGRGFF.

V gene TRBV5-8 combines with J gene TRBJ2-7, with 11 bases lining up with TRBD2. With 0 bases clipped from V and 0 bases from J, the junction kept 2 bases outside the gene matches. CDR1 SGHTS and CDR2 YDEGEE come from the germline V gene. The CDR3 is made up of 16 amino acids. As DNA, the CDR3 is TGTGCCAGCAGCTTGGGGACTAGCGGGTACTCCTACGAGCAGTACTTC. As protein: CASSLGTSGYSYEQYF.

As to this clone: The junction departs from germline at one end; a sequencing error may be responsible. This chain uses TRBV3-1 (or the pseudogene TRBV3-2) with TRBJ2-3, with TRBD1 matching 9 bases. This CDR3 contains 13 residues. The germline CDR1 and CDR2 sequences are LGHDT and YNNKEL (reference sequence). CDR3 sequence: CASSPKGGTGLGF. CDR3 DNA: TGTGCCAGCAGCCCAAAAGGCGGGACAGGGTTAGGCTTT.

The chain uses TRBV14 and TRBJ2-7; D may be TRBD2 (6 bases). CDR3 length: 15 amino acids. V lost 4 bases and J 4 bases, leaving 17 bases between the germline ends. Looked up from germline, CDR1 is SGHDN and CDR2 is FVKESK. CDR3 DNA sequence: TGTGCCAGCAGCCTACTCCGGGACTTCACATACGAGCAGTACTTC. Protein: CASSLLRDFTYEQYF.

The chain is built from TRBV6-5 and TRBJ1-2, with D perhaps matching TRBD1 (5 bases). Trimming took off 4 bases at V and 8 bases at J, with 11 bases between the two ends. Germline V gives CDR1 MNHEY, CDR2 SVGAGI. CDR3 length: 12 residues. The DNA of the CDR3 is TGTGCCAGCAGTTCAGGGTTTGAAGGCTACACCTTC. The encoded protein is CASSSGFEGYTF.

The gene calls are TRBV3-1 (or the pseudogene TRBV3-2) and TRBJ1-2; D is perhaps TRBD1 (5 bases). The CDR3 extends over 13 amino acids. Germline CDR1 LGHDT, CDR2 YNNKEL (reference sequence). V lost 3 bases to trimming and J lost 5 bases, with 10 bases between them. CDR3 in DNA: TGTGCCAGCAGCCAGCGCAGGGATTATGGCTACACCTTC. The encoded protein is CASSQRRDYGYTF.

The chain combines TRBV11-2 with TRBJ1-3, with D possibly matching TRBD1 (5 bases). Germline CDR1 reads SGHAT; CDR2 reads FQNNGV. This CDR3 contains 14 residues. The germline V and J ends were trimmed by 1 base and 8 bases, with 12 bases remaining between them. The CDR3 is CASSLGRQGYTIYF. The CDR3 bases are TGTGCCAGCAGCTTAGGTCGGCAGGGATACACCATATATTTT.

This clone was seen a single time. The V gene is TRBV29-1, the J gene TRBJ1-1; D unresolved. Trimming pared 6 bases from V and 3 bases from J, leaving 11 bases between. The CDR3 runs 12 residues. CDR1 and CDR2 from the germline V gene are SQVTM and ANQGSEA. The CDR3 loop reads CSVYSGDTEAFF. The CDR3 coding sequence is TGCAGCGTGTACAGTGGCGACACTGAAGCTTTCTTT.

The chain has TRBV5-4 and TRBJ1-2; TRBD1 agrees at 12 bases. Germline V CDR1 and CDR2: SGHNT, YYREEE (reference sequence). This CDR3 comprises 16 residues. V lost 4 bases and J lost 3; bases outside the gene matches: 7. The CDR3 nucleotides are TGTGCCAGCAGCAAGGGACAGGGGGCGCGGGACTATGGCTACACCTTC. Translating it yields CASSKGQGARDYGYTF. The full variable domain, in which reference TRBV5-4 and TRBJ1-2 provide the parts outside the CDR3, is ETGVTQSPTHLIKTRGQQVTLRCSSQSGHNTVSWYQQALGQGPQFIFQYYREEENGRGNFPPRFSGLQFPNYSSELNVNALELDDSALYLCASSKGQGARDYGYTFGSGTRLTVV.

V is TRBV5-6 and J is TRBJ2-7, with TRBD1 as a possible D gene (6 bases). V was trimmed by 4 bases and J by 3 bases, leaving 20 bases between them. This CDR3 comprises 16 residues. Germline V gene sequence: CDR1 SGHDT, CDR2 YYEEEE. Here the CDR3 reads CASSPRRTARGYEQYF. CDR3 sequence (DNA): TGTGCCAGCAGCCCCCGAAGGACAGCGAGGGGCTACGAGCAGTACTTC.

In this sample, this clone turned up once. The rearrangement uses TRBV3-1 (or the pseudogene TRBV3-2) and TRBJ2-3; 8 bases line up with TRBD2. Germline assignment: CDR1 LGHDT and CDR2 YNNKEL (reference sequence). V trimming: 2 bases; J trimming: 3 bases; junction bases outside the gene matches: 4. The CDR3 loop spans 15 amino acids. CDR3 amino acids: CASSQRGGRTDTQYF. The CDR3 coding sequence is TGTGCCAGCAGCCAACGGGGGGGCAGAACAGATACGCAGTATTTT.

The chain employs TRBV11-2 and TRBJ2-6; 8 nucleotides align to TRBD1. V shed 6 bases, J shed 4 bases, and the junction held 14 bases outside the gene matches. The CDR3 is 18 amino acids. From germline, CDR1 is SGHAT and CDR2 FQNNGV. In DNA, the CDR3 is TGTGCCAGCAGAAAACCGGGACAGGCCTCTGCCGGGGCCAACGTCCTGACTTTC. This encodes CASRKPGQASAGANVLTF.

The J gene is TRBJ1-2, the V gene TRBV5-6, with 12 bases that match TRBD1. The CDR3 loop spans 14 amino acids. With V trimmed by 3 bases and J by 7 bases, 4 bases remained unmatched. CDR1 and CDR2 (germline): SGHDT, YYEEEE. CDR3 coding DNA: TGTGCCAGCAGCTGGGGACAGGGGGCGGGTGGCTACACCTTC. Translating gives CASSWGQGAGGYTF.

The chain joins TRBV5-1 to TRBJ2-3, with D possibly being TRBD2 (6 bases). This CDR3 contains 12 residues. CDR1 is SGHRS, CDR2 YFSETQ, per germline. V was clipped by 5 bases and J by 6 bases, with 10 bases between them. The CDR3: CASSGGSDTQYF. DNA of the CDR3: TGCGCCAGCAGTGGGGGGAGCGATACGCAGTATTTT.

V usage is TRBV7-2 and J usage is TRBJ1-2; D gene uncertain. The germline V gene encodes CDR1 SGHTA and CDR2 FQGNSA. The CDR3 covers 13 residues. V gave up 0 bases and J gave up 5 bases, with 7 bases separating them. CDR3 DNA sequence: TGTGCCAGCAGCTTAGCAAGCGGGTATGGCTACACCTTC. Translating it yields CASSLASGYGYTF.

The rearrangement uses TRBV5-1 and TRBJ2-7, with TRBD2 matching 10 bases. The CDR3 is 13 residues long. Germline CDR1 reads SGHRS; CDR2 reads YFSETQ. J lost 7 bases, V lost 2 bases, and 3 bases had no gene match. As DNA, the CDR3 is TGCGCCAGCAGCTTCGAGCGGGGGGGAGAGCAGTACTTC. Protein product: CASSFERGGEQYF.

V usage is TRBV9 and J usage is TRBJ2-1; 9 nucleotides align to TRBD2. After removal of 3 bases from V and 3 bases from J, the junction contained 13 bases not matched to a gene. This CDR3 region has 18 residues. Germline lookup yields CDR1 SGDLS and CDR2 YYNGEE. DNA of the CDR3: TGTGCCAGCAGCGGAGCTCCGACTGCGGGAGGGCTCTACAATGAGCAGTTCTTC. It yields the protein CASSGAPTAGGLYNEQFF.

The gene calls are TRBV5-8 and TRBJ1-2; TRBD1 might be the D (5 bases). Germline V gives CDR1 SGHTS, CDR2 YDEGEE. The CDR3 has 13 amino acids. V lost 5 bases and J 1 base, leaving 9 bases between the germline ends. CDR3 sequence: CASREQGNYGYTF. The CDR3 region has the DNA TGTGCCAGCAGAGAGCAGGGTAACTATGGCTACACCTTC.

The rearrangement uses TRBV5-1 and TRBJ1-3; 7 bases align to TRBD1. V shed 2 bases, J shed 0 bases, and the junction held 8 bases outside the gene matches. Germline V gene sequence: CDR1 SGHRS, CDR2 YFSETQ. There are 17 residues in the CDR3. This chain's CDR3 is CASSFTGDSNSGNTIYF. The DNA for the CDR3 is TGCGCCAGCAGCTTTACCGGGGACAGCAACTCTGGAAACACCATATATTTT.

CDR3: CASSLAGANTGELFF. The DNA for the CDR3 is TGTGCCAGCAGCTTAGCAGGGGCAAACACCGGGGAGCTGTTTTTT. V and J are TRBV11-2 and TRBJ2-2, with D maybe TRBD1 (6 bases). The CDR3 runs 15 residues. CDR1 SGHAT and CDR2 FQNNGV come from the germline V gene. V shed 1 base and J shed 2 bases, with 8 bases lying between them.

This clone was detected only once. The chain employs TRBV9 and TRBJ2-1; tentatively, D is TRBD1 (6 bases). CDR1 is SGDLS and CDR2 is YYNGEE in the germline V gene. V lost 3 bases to trimming and J lost 6 bases, with 10 bases between them. The length of the CDR3 is 13 residues. DNA for the CDR3: TGTGCCAGCAGCGCGGGACACCTCAATGAGCAGTTCTTC. Translation gives CASSAGHLNEQFF.